The 17 T cell receptor beta chains given below trace back to one sample, sequenced in a study of T cells in localized non-small cell lung cancer (dated by TCRdb to the early 2020s). The library came from the immunoSEQ multiplex PCR assay. Held by TCRdb, this immuneACCESS table contains in-frame sequences only and omits some clones. Under half of the omission traces to an unresolved V gene where checked; the cause of the rest is unknown. In this sample the table shows just over 2,500 clones, just over 25% of which occur a single time. Of the sample, around 10% is held by the ten largest clones. The source was normal lung tissue next to the tumor, collected before any cancer treatment. The receptor source for this set is a man between 40 and 70 years old with stage II lung adenocarcinoma.

The J gene is TRBJ1-5, the V gene TRBV30; TRBD1 aligns across 8 bases. Germline V lookup: CDR1 GTSNPN, CDR2 SVGIG (reference sequence). The CDR3 is 16 amino acids. Losses at the gene ends were 0 bases for V and 2 bases for J; bases not matched to a gene: 6. The CDR3 region is CAWSVKAGGGNQPQHF. Here the CDR3 DNA reads TGTGCCTGGAGTGTAAAGGCAGGGGGCGGCAATCAGCCCCAGCATTTT. The entire variable domain, with the rest obtained from reference TRBV30 and TRBJ1-5, is as follows: SQTIHQWPATLVQPVGSPLSLECTVEGTSNPNLYWYRQAAGRGLQLLFYSVGIGQISSEVPQNLSASRPQDRQFILSSKKLLLSDSGFYLCAWSVKAGGGNQPQHFGDGTRLSIL.

This clone has more than one count but fewer than ten. The rearrangement links TRBV28 to TRBJ1-5; 7 bases line up with TRBD1. Germline assignment: CDR1 MDHEN and CDR2 SYDVKM. Trimming removed 3 bases from V and 3 bases from J; junction bases left unmatched: 2. The CDR3 has 14 amino acids. CDR3 region: CASSLGQPNQPQHF. As DNA, the CDR3 is TGTGCCAGCAGTTTGGGACAGCCCAATCAGCCCCAGCATTTT.

This chain joins TRBV18 and TRBJ2-3; TRBD2 is a possible D gene (5 bases). The CDR3 has 12 amino acids. Germline CDR1 is KGHSH and CDR2 is LQKENI. Between the trimmed V and J ends, which lost 3 bases and 7 bases, there was a span of 8 bases. CDR3 nucleotide sequence: TGTGCCAGCTCACCTCCCGGGAATACGCAGTATTTT. This translates into CASSPPGNTQYF. Full variable domain (missing parts from reference TRBV18 and TRBJ2-3): NAGVMQNPRHLVRRRGQEARLRCSPMKGHSHVYWYRQLPEEGLKFMVYLQKENIIDESGMPKERFSAEFPKEGPSILRIQQVVRGDSAAYFCASSPPGNTQYFGPGTRLTVL.

By proportion, this clone is medium-sized (0.01 to 0.1%). V gene TRBV11-3 combines with J gene TRBJ1-5; possible D gene TRBD1, 5 bases. Trimming stripped 5 bases from V and 0 bases from J, with 20 bases between. The CDR3 runs to 18 residues. Germline V gives CDR1 SGHNT, CDR2 YENEEA. The CDR3 sequence is CASSSLGFGGVSNQPQHF. CDR3 bases: TGTGCCAGCAGCAGTCTTGGGTTTGGGGGGGTTAGCAATCAGCCCCAGCATTTT.

In this sample, this clone turned up a few times. V gene TRBV10-1 combines with J gene TRBJ2-1, with D maybe TRBD1 (6 bases). V shed 3 bases and J shed 8 bases, with 14 bases lying between them. This CDR3 has 14 amino acids. CDR1 and CDR2 from the germline V gene are WNHNN and SYGVQD (reference sequence). CDR3 amino acids: CASSEGPQGHEQFF. CDR3 sequence (DNA): TGCGCCAGCAGTGAAGGGCCGCAGGGGCATGAGCAGTTCTTC.

V and J are TRBV10-2 and TRBJ1-2, with unresolved D. CDR1 and CDR2 (germline): WSHSY, SAAADI. The CDR3 has 13 residues. Deletions cut 2 bases from V and 1 base from J, with 5 bases between. The CDR3: CASSETVNYGYTF. The DNA for the CDR3 is TGCGCCAGCAGTGAGACAGTTAACTATGGCTACACCTTC.

This clone was seen a few times. This chain joins TRBV12-5 and TRBJ2-2; D possibly corresponds to TRBD1 (5 bases). Trimming pared 3 bases from V and 3 bases from J, leaving 11 bases between. Per the germline V gene, CDR1 is LGHNT and CDR2 is FRNRAP. The CDR3 is made up of 15 amino acids. The DNA for the CDR3 is TGTGCTAGTGGTTTAGGGCAGGGTGACACCGGGGAGCTGTTTTTT. Protein: CASGLGQGDTGELFF. The full variable domain, with the rest looked up from reference TRBV12-5 and TRBJ2-2, is DARVTQTPRHKVTEMGQEVTMRCQPILGHNTVFWYRQTMMQGLELLAYFRNRAPLDDSGMPKDRFSAEMPDATLATLKIQPSEPRDSAVYFCASGLGQGDTGELFFGEGSRLTVL.

A word on this clone: The same CDR3 also results from other DNA sequences found in this sample. The V gene is TRBV19, the J gene TRBJ2-2; D is perhaps TRBD1 (6 bases). Germline-derived CDR1 and CDR2 are LNHDA and SQIVND (reference sequence). CDR3 length equals 14 residues. Between the trimmed V and J ends, which lost 5 bases and 3 bases, there was a span of 10 bases. CDR3: CASSGQGYTGELFF. The CDR3 DNA reads as TGTGCCAGTAGTGGGCAGGGGTACACCGGGGAGCTGTTTTTT.

This clone was seen more than once but under ten times. This chain links TRBV1 with TRBJ2-5; TRBD1 is the table's D call and was not checked against the DNA. TRBV1 is tagged as a pseudogene. This CDR3 is built from 12 residues. CDR3 in DNA: TGCGCCAGCAGCGGACCAGGGGAGACCCAGTACTTC. Its protein is CASSGPGETQYF.

This rearrangement joins TRBV6-8 to TRBJ2-3, with D unresolved. Germline V gene sequence: CDR1 MNHGY, CDR2 SAAAGT. The CDR3 consists of 14 residues. V shed 5 bases and J shed 2 bases, with 11 bases lying between them. CDR3 residues: CASSVRVFTDTQYF. CDR3 coding DNA: TGTGCCAGCAGTGTTAGGGTTTTCACAGATACGCAGTATTTT.

The CDR3 is CASTTWGGAVNEQYF. CDR3 DNA: TGCGCCAGCACCACTTGGGGGGGGGCGGTGAACGAGCAGTACTTC. The chain employs TRBV5-1 and TRBJ2-7, with D tentatively TRBD2 (7 bases). The CDR3 consists of 15 residues. CDR1 is SGHRS and CDR2 is YFSETQ in the germline V gene. With 6 bases removed from V and 5 bases from J, the gap between germline ends came to 21 bases. The full variable domain, completed using reference TRBV5-1 and TRBJ2-7, is KAGVTQTPRYLIKTRGQQVTLSCSPISGHRSVSWYQQTPGQGLQFLFEYFSETQRNKGNFPGRFSGRQFSNSRSEMNVSTLELGDSALYLCASTTWGGAVNEQYFGPGTRLTVT.

This clone was seen a single time. The rearrangement links TRBV5-1 to TRBJ1-1; maybe TRBD1 (5 bases). With 6 bases removed from V and 1 base from J, the gap between germline ends came to 13 bases. This CDR3 spans 14 amino acids. CDR1 is SGHRS and CDR2 is YFSETQ in the germline V gene. The CDR3 loop reads CASTDGTGNTEAFF. DNA for the CDR3: TGCGCCAGCACTGACGGGACGGGGAACACTGAAGCTTTCTTT.

The V gene is TRBV9, the J gene TRBJ2-2, with D tentatively TRBD1 (5 bases). Trimming took 5 bases from V and 4 from J, leaving 12 bases between them. CDR1 SGDLS and CDR2 YYNGEE come from the germline V gene. The CDR3 runs 14 residues. CDR3 coding DNA: TGTGCCAGCAGTCCTGACAGAGGCACCGGGGAGCTGTTTTTT. Translated, it gives CASSPDRGTGELFF.

This sequence joins TRBV6-8 and TRBJ2-7; 7 positions agree with TRBD1. V was clipped by 9 bases and J by 2 bases; unmatched bases: 7. CDR1 is MNHGY, CDR2 SAAAGT, per germline. CDR3 length: 13 amino acids. CDR3 coding DNA: TGTGCCAGTAGCAGGGGGATGGCCTACGAGCAGTACGTC. Encoded protein: CASSRGMAYEQYV.

This clone was seen a few times. This chain joins TRBV30 and TRBJ1-3; unclear D gene. V lost 1 base and J lost 4, with 17 bases in between. This CDR3 spans 16 amino acids. In germline, CDR1 is GTSNPN, CDR2 SVGIG (reference sequence). The CDR3: CAWSGRLKLRGNTIYF. CDR3 coding DNA: TGTGCCTGGAGTGGAAGACTCAAGCTAAGAGGAAACACCATATATTTT.

This clone was found a few times. This chain links TRBV7-4 with TRBJ2-5; a weak D match, TRBD1 (6 bases). The ends were cut back, 6 bases at V and 1 base at J, with 9 bases in the middle. Germline CDR1 SGHVT, CDR2 SQSDAQ. The CDR3 runs to 13 residues. This CDR3 reads CASSTGPQETQYF. The CDR3 DNA reads as TGTGCCAGCAGTACAGGGCCCCAAGAGACCCAGTACTTC.

The rearrangement joins TRBV12-5 to TRBJ2-7; tentative D call: TRBD2 (6 bases). This CDR3 is built from 14 residues. Germline CDR1 LGHNT, CDR2 FRNRAP. Here the CDR3 reads CATKEGPSSYEQYF. CDR3 DNA: TGTGCCACCAAGGAGGGTCCGAGCTCCTACGAGCAGTACTTC.